What follows are 26 T cell receptor beta chains derived from one specimen sequenced in a study of blood T cell repertoires in COVID-19. Some clones are missing from TCRdb's copy, which holds only in-frame ones; the method was immunoSEQ multiplex PCR. The data show about 73,000 clones, 89% seen once. The sample was peripheral blood. The source is an elderly man with acute or convalescent COVID-19.

This chain links TRBV6-6 with TRBJ1-2, with D possibly being TRBD1 (6 bases). Trimming pared 0 bases from V and 8 bases from J, leaving 13 bases between. CDR1 MNHNY and CDR2 SVGAGI come from the germline V gene (reference sequence). This CDR3 is built from 14 residues. CDR3 in amino acids: CASSYSWDTTGYTF. The CDR3 nucleotides are TGTGCCAGCAGTTACTCCTGGGACACAACGGGCTACACCTTC.

CDR3 residues: CASSAGQGDQPQHF. The CDR3 DNA is TGTGCCAGCAGTGCGGGCCAGGGGGATCAGCCCCAGCATTTT. The chain has TRBV2 and TRBJ1-5; the match to TRBD1 covers 7 bases. CDR1 and CDR2 from the germline V gene are SNHLY and FYNNEI. V trimming: 4 bases; J trimming: 5 bases; junction bases outside the gene matches: 5. This CDR3 is 14 amino acids long.

This clone was counted a single time. For the CDR3, the DNA is TGTGCCAGCAGCGACCTGGGCCTCTTCGGCTACACCTTC. It encodes CASSDLGLFGYTF. The V and J genes are TRBV2 and TRBJ1-2; D is undetermined. V was cut by 6 bases and J by 8 bases, with 16 bases left in between. Looked up from germline, CDR1 is SNHLY and CDR2 is FYNNEI. The CDR3 loop spans 13 amino acids. Combining the CDR3 with reference TRBV2 and TRBJ1-2 gives the whole variable domain EPEVTQTPSHQVTQMGQEVILRCVPISNHLYFYWYRQILGQKVEFLVSFYNNEISEKSEIFDDQFSVERPDGSNFTLKIRSTKLEDSAMYFCASSDLGLFGYTFGSGTRLTVV.

This chain uses TRBV19 with TRBJ1-2, with a possible D match to TRBD1 (6 bases). The germline V and J ends were trimmed by 2 bases and 6 bases, with 19 bases remaining between them. Germline-derived CDR1 and CDR2 are LNHDA and SQIVND (reference sequence). The CDR3 loop spans 16 amino acids. The CDR3 loop is CASSILISGTRDGYTF. Written as DNA, the CDR3 is TGTGCCAGTAGTATATTAATCTCAGGGACACGGGATGGCTACACCTTC.

The chain couples TRBV11-3 to TRBJ2-1, with a tentative D call TRBD1 (5 bases). V lost 0 bases and J 5 bases, leaving 14 bases between the germline ends. The CDR3 contains 16 residues. Per the germline V gene, CDR1 is SGHNT and CDR2 is YENEEA. CDR3: CASSLDFRQGNNEQFF. The DNA for the CDR3 is TGTGCCAGCAGCTTAGATTTCAGGCAGGGTAACAATGAGCAGTTCTTC. The variable domain in full, completed from reference TRBV11-3 and TRBJ2-1, reads EAGVVQSPRYKIIEKKQPVAFWCNPISGHNTLYWYLQNLGQGPELLIRYENEEAVDDSQLPKDRFSAERLKGVDSTLKIQPAELGDSAVYLCASSLDFRQGNNEQFFGPGTRLTVL.

V is TRBV7-8 and J is TRBJ1-1; D not resolved. The germline CDR1 and CDR2 sequences are SGHVS and FQNEAQ. This CDR3 is built from 15 residues. V lost 5 bases, J lost 3 bases, and 16 bases lay in between. The CDR3 bases are TGTGCCAGCAGCCCCCCAGTCTGGTCGTACACTGAAGCTTTCTTT. It yields the protein CASSPPVWSYTEAFF. Filled out from reference TRBV7-8 and TRBJ1-1, the complete variable domain reads GAGVSQSPRYKVAKRGQDVALRCDPISGHVSLFWYQQALGQGPEFLTYFQNEAQLDKSGLPSDRFFAERPEGSVSTLKIQRTQQEDSAVYLCASSPPVWSYTEAFFGQGTRLTVV.

The chain couples TRBV11-2 to TRBJ2-1; 12 bases fit TRBD2. Germline assignment: CDR1 SGHAT and CDR2 FQNNGV. The length of the CDR3 is 16 residues. The ends lost 4 bases at V and 9 bases at J; junction bases unmatched: 10. The CDR3 DNA reads as TGTGCCAGCAGCTCCCTAGCGGGAGGGCCATATGGTGAGCAGTTCTTC. It encodes CASSSLAGGPYGEQFF.

The gene calls are TRBV2 and TRBJ1-3; no clear D. CDR3 size: 14 residues. Germline lookup yields CDR1 SNHLY and CDR2 FYNNEI. V lost 6 bases and J 2 bases, leaving 11 bases between the germline ends. As DNA, the CDR3 is TGTGCCAGCAGGGACGGGGTAGCTGGAAACACCATATATTTT. Protein: CASRDGVAGNTIYF. Filled out from reference TRBV2 and TRBJ1-3, the complete variable domain reads EPEVTQTPSHQVTQMGQEVILRCVPISNHLYFYWYRQILGQKVEFLVSFYNNEISEKSEIFDDQFSVERPDGSNFTLKIRSTKLEDSAMYFCASRDGVAGNTIYFGEGSWLTVV.

The chain employs TRBV7-8 and TRBJ1-3, with 7 nucleotides matching TRBD1. The CDR3 totals 15 residues. CDR1 is SGHVS, CDR2 FQNEAQ, per germline. With V trimmed by 1 base and J by 0 bases, 0 bases remained unmatched. CDR3 loop: CASSLGTGSGNTIYF. CDR3 bases: TGTGCCAGCAGCTTAGGGACAGGCTCTGGAAACACCATATATTTT.

The CDR3 sequence: CASSPPGKPYEQYF. The CDR3 DNA sequence: TGTGCCAGCTCACCACCGGGCAAGCCCTACGAGCAGTACTTC. The chain employs TRBV18 and TRBJ2-7; D is unclear. This CDR3 region has 14 residues. Germline-derived CDR1 and CDR2 are KGHSH and LQKENI. Trimming shortened V by 0 bases and J by 2 bases, and 8 bases separated the two germline ends.

This chain joins TRBV19 and TRBJ2-7, with D possibly TRBD1 on 5 matching bases. With 4 bases removed from V and 0 bases from J, the gap between germline ends came to 10 bases. The CDR3 spans 14 residues. Germline lookup yields CDR1 LNHDA and CDR2 SQIVND (reference sequence). CDR3 region: CASSRTGSSYEQYF. The CDR3 DNA is TGTGCCAGTAGTAGAACAGGTAGCTCCTACGAGCAGTACTTC.

A single count supports this clone. The genes are TRBV2 and TRBJ2-2; a possible D gene is TRBD1 (5 bases). Per the germline V gene, CDR1 is SNHLY and CDR2 is FYNNEI. Trimming removed 6 bases at V and 5 bases at J, with 16 bases between. The CDR3 runs to 15 residues. CDR3 nucleotide sequence: TGTGCCAGCAGACAAACTACAGGTTCTACCGGGGAGCTGTTTTTT. It is translated as CASRQTTGSTGELFF.

V and J are TRBV20-1 and TRBJ1-5, with D uncertain. The CDR3 consists of 15 residues. Trimming cost V 3 bases and J 3 bases, with 15 bases left between them. The germline V gene encodes CDR1 DFQATT and CDR2 SNEGSKA (reference sequence). The CDR3 sequence is CSASVSRLHNQPQHF. CDR3 nucleotides: TGCAGTGCTAGTGTAAGTCGACTCCACAATCAGCCCCAGCATTTT.

This chain links TRBV9 with TRBJ1-2; no clear D. The V end lost 0 bases, the J end lost 2 bases, and 8 bases lay between the germline ends. The CDR3 contains 14 residues. The germline V gene has CDR1 SGDLS and CDR2 YYNGEE. CDR3 protein: CASSVGRGNYGYTF. In DNA form, the CDR3 reads TGTGCCAGCAGCGTAGGTCGAGGGAACTATGGCTACACCTTC.

The rearrangement uses TRBV5-1 and TRBJ1-2, with a tentative D call TRBD1 (6 bases). The V end was cut by 4 bases, the J end by 6 bases, with 19 bases between. Germline CDR1 is SGHRS and CDR2 is YFSETQ. The CDR3 has 15 amino acids. The CDR3 reads CASSLFWSGADGYTF. The CDR3 nucleotides are TGCGCCAGCAGCCTGTTTTGGTCAGGGGCAGATGGCTACACCTTC.

The chain couples TRBV9 to TRBJ1-4; 7 positions agree with TRBD1. The CDR3 totals 15 residues. In germline, CDR1 is SGDLS, CDR2 YYNGEE. J gave up 7 bases and V 2 bases, and 8 bases lay outside the gene matches. This chain's CDR3 is CASSVGTARGEKLFF. In nucleotides, the CDR3 is TGTGCCAGCAGCGTTGGGACAGCTAGGGGTGAAAAACTGTTTTTT.

The rearrangement uses TRBV25-1 and TRBJ1-5; D not certain. The CDR3 loop spans 13 amino acids. Germline loops: CDR1 MGHDK, CDR2 SYGVNS. With 4 bases removed from V and 5 bases from J, the gap between germline ends came to 9 bases. CDR3 sequence: CASSVHSHQPQHF. CDR3 in DNA: TGTGCCAGCAGTGTTCACAGTCATCAGCCCCAGCATTTT. Full variable domain (rest looked up from reference TRBV25-1 and TRBJ1-5): EADIYQTPRYLVIGTGKKITLECSQTMGHDKMYWYQQDPGMELHLIHYSYGVNSTEKGDLSSESTVSRIRTEHFPLTLESARPSHTSQYLCASSVHSHQPQHFGDGTRLSIL.

The J gene is TRBJ1-1, the V gene TRBV7-9; 7 positions match TRBD1. In germline, CDR1 is SEHNR, CDR2 FQNEAQ (reference sequence). The V gene end was trimmed by 7 bases and the J gene end by 5 bases; junction bases not matched to a gene: 10. The CDR3 is made up of 14 amino acids. For the CDR3, the DNA is TGTGCCAGCACCCAAGGGGGCTTAGGTACTGAAGCTTTCTTT. As protein: CASTQGGLGTEAFF.

The rearrangement uses TRBV28 and TRBJ2-7; a possible D gene is TRBD1 (5 bases). V was cut by 2 bases and J by 5 bases, with 13 bases left in between. This CDR3 is 14 amino acids long. Germline V gene data show CDR1 as MDHEN and CDR2 as SYDVKM. The CDR3 DNA reads TGTGCCAGCAGTTTAGGGCAGGGCGCCGACGAGCAGTACTTC. This translates into CASSLGQGADEQYF. The full variable domain, rest sourced from reference TRBV28 and TRBJ2-7, is DVKVTQSSRYLVKRTGEKVFLECVQDMDHENMFWYRQDPGLGLRLIYFSYDVKMKEKGDIPEGYSVSREKKERFSLILESASTNQTSMYLCASSLGQGADEQYFGPGTRLTVT.

The chain is built from TRBV11-2 and TRBJ2-7; 8 bases agree with TRBD1. CDR1 SGHAT and CDR2 FQNNGV come from the germline V gene. CDR3 length: 15 amino acids. J gave up 0 bases and V 5 bases, and 6 bases lay outside the gene matches. CDR3 residues: CASSLWTGPSYEQYF. CDR3 DNA sequence: TGTGCCAGCAGCCTTTGGACAGGGCCCTCCTACGAGCAGTACTTC.

The CDR3 loop is CASSTDRGPRNEQFF. CDR3 nucleotides: TGTGCCAGTAGTACCGACAGGGGGCCGAGGAATGAGCAGTTCTTC. This chain joins TRBV19 and TRBJ2-1; 10 positions agree with TRBD1. The J segment lost 7 bases and the V segment lost 4 bases, leaving 7 bases of the junction unmatched. CDR3 length: 15 amino acids. Germline V gives CDR1 LNHDA, CDR2 SQIVND (reference sequence).

Only one count was recorded for this clone. This chain connects TRBV11-2 to TRBJ2-2; TRBD2 is a possible D gene (6 bases). Per the germline V gene, CDR1 is SGHAT and CDR2 is FQNNGV. The CDR3 has 16 amino acids. Trimming shortened V by 5 bases and J by 5 bases, and 18 bases separated the two germline ends. The CDR3 bases are TGTGCCAGCAGCCCGTGGTCGGGGGTGGGAACCGGGGAGCTGTTTTTT. Translated: CASSPWSGVGTGELFF.

The chain couples TRBV7-2 to TRBJ2-3; 8 positions match TRBD2. The CDR3 is made up of 16 amino acids. From germline, CDR1 is SGHTA and CDR2 FQGNSA. V trimming: 1 base; J trimming: 0 bases; junction bases outside the gene matches: 3. CDR3 sequence: CASSLGLALSTDTQYF. Here the CDR3 DNA reads TGTGCCAGCAGCTTAGGACTAGCGCTTAGCACAGATACGCAGTATTTT. Full variable domain (outside the CDR3, taken from reference TRBV7-2 and TRBJ2-3): GAGVSQSPSNKVTEKGKDVELRCDPISGHTALYWYRQSLGQGLEFLIYFQGNSAPDKSGLPSDRFSAERTGGSVSTLTIQRTQQEDSAVYLCASSLGLALSTDTQYFGPGTRLTVL.

This clone was detected once. V and J are TRBV19 and TRBJ2-2, with TRBD2 matching 9 bases. CDR3 size: 17 residues. The ends lost 7 bases at V and 4 bases at J; junction bases unmatched: 13. Germline loops: CDR1 LNHDA, CDR2 SQIVND (reference sequence). The chain's CDR3 is CASTSPLGTSPTGELFF. Here the CDR3 DNA reads TGTGCCAGTACCTCCCCCCTAGGGACTAGCCCCACCGGGGAGCTGTTTTTT.

The V call is TRBV18, the J call TRBJ1-5; the match to TRBD1 covers 10 bases. This CDR3 has 16 amino acids. With 0 bases clipped from V and 4 bases from J, the junction kept 3 bases outside the gene matches. In germline, CDR1 is KGHSH, CDR2 LQKENI. CDR3 sequence: CASSPPGQGPNQPQHF. The CDR3 DNA reads as TGTGCCAGCTCACCACCGGGACAGGGGCCTAATCAGCCCCAGCATTTT.

In its sample, this clone was seen a few times. As DNA, the CDR3 is TGTGCCAGCAGTTACTCAGGGGCCCAATCTAACTATGGCTACACCTTC. Translation: CASSYSGAQSNYGYTF. The V and J genes are TRBV6-5 and TRBJ1-2, with TRBD1 as a possible D gene (5 bases). CDR1 is MNHEY, CDR2 SVGAGI, per germline. The CDR3 totals 16 residues. V shed 0 bases and J shed 0 bases, with 11 bases lying between them.